This T cell receptor beta chain is from a study of T cell responses to AZD1222 COVID-19 vaccine. Study-wide results and limits: Seropositive at baseline were only a handful of AZD1222 recipients.

Sequenced by immunoSEQ multiplex PCR; TCRdb stores in-frame clones only, minus some. The sample contains 83,000 or so clones, 91% of which appear only once. The CDR3 consists of 16 residues. On this clone itself: No antigen is known for it.

Specimen: peripheral blood, collected 28 days after the second AZD1222 dose. V is TRBV21-1 and J is TRBJ1-5; the table names TRBD1, a call not compared with the DNA. TRBV21-1 is a pseudogene locus. The receptor comes from an adult who received the AZD1222 COVID-19 vaccine. CDR3 residues: CASSKLSGGCSQPQHF. CDR3 coding DNA: TGTGCCAGCAGCAAACTGTCAGGGGGTTGTAGTCAGCCCCAGCATTTT.